What follows is one TCR beta chain and its context. TCRdb re-called the PCR reads through MiXCR, storing one row per CDR3 protein. The table shows about 85,000 distinct CDR3 sequences, with about 52% occurring only once. The data stem from a study of CDR3 diversity in severe acne. The CDR3 is 17 residues long. CDR1 SGHRS and CDR2 YFSETQ come from the germline V gene. V shed 2 bases, J shed 2 bases, and the junction held 9 bases outside the gene matches. This clonotype was obtained from a male donor in good health, serving as a control. V gene TRBV5-1 combines with J gene TRBJ1-4, with 7 bases matching TRBD1. The sample taken for sequencing was blood. The CDR3 spells CASSFGLAGQTNEKLFF. DNA for the CDR3: TGCGCCAGCAGCTTTGGGCTAGCGGGACAGACTAATGAAAAACTGTTTTTT.